These 29 T cell receptor beta chains were all obtained from the same sample, sequenced in a study of OX40 agonist ivuxolimab in advanced cancers. Clones were sequenced by immunoSEQ multiplex PCR, and TCRdb holds only the in-frame ones, with some missing. The data hold about 110,000 clones, with around 90% observed a single time. The sample here was CD4+ or CD8+ T cells sorted from blood, taken in a trial of the OX40 agonist ivuxolimab. The source of these receptors is an adult with an advanced solid tumor such as melanoma, head and neck, liver or kidney cancer.

The gene calls are TRBV7-9 and TRBJ2-1; a possible D gene is TRBD1 (6 bases). CDR3 length: 17 amino acids. The germline CDR1 and CDR2 sequences are SEHNR and FQNEAQ (reference sequence). Trimming shortened V by 0 bases and J by 5 bases, and 17 bases separated the two germline ends. The CDR3 sequence: CASSLAGTWTADNEQFF. The CDR3 nucleotides are TGTGCCAGCAGCTTAGCGGGGACCTGGACAGCTGACAATGAGCAGTTCTTC.

For this clone: Other DNA sequences in this sample translate to the same CDR3. This chain joins TRBV10-1 and TRBJ2-1, with D perhaps TRBD1 (5 bases). CDR1 is WNHNN, CDR2 SYGVQD, per germline (reference sequence). Trimming cost V 0 bases and J 5 bases, with 8 bases left between them. The CDR3 runs 14 residues. In DNA, the CDR3 is TGCGCCAGCAGTGAGTCGGGGCTCGACAATGAGCAGTTCTTC. Residues: CASSESGLDNEQFF.

The chain uses TRBV6-1 and TRBJ1-1; 9 nucleotides align to TRBD1. The CDR3 has 13 amino acids. Germline assignment: CDR1 MNHNS and CDR2 SASEGT. Trimming took 8 bases from V and 3 from J; bases not matched to a gene: 4. DNA of the CDR3: TGTGCCAGCCGAGGACAGGGGTACACTGAAGCTTTCTTT. It yields the protein CASRGQGYTEAFF.

This CDR3 is CASSNLAGLVTGEQFF. The DNA of the CDR3 is TGTGCCAGCAGCAACCTAGCGGGGTTGGTAACGGGTGAGCAGTTCTTC. The rearrangement uses TRBV7-2 and TRBJ2-1; 9 bases are a match to TRBD2. V shed 5 bases, J shed 9 bases, and the junction held 14 bases outside the gene matches. The CDR3 is made up of 16 amino acids. The V gene's germline CDR1 is SGHTA and CDR2 FQGNSA.

The rearrangement uses TRBV19 and TRBJ2-1; TRBD1 is a possible D gene (5 bases). Trimming took 7 bases from V and 4 from J, leaving 5 bases between them. Per germline, CDR1 LNHDA and CDR2 SQIVND (reference sequence). The CDR3 contains 11 residues. CDR3 nucleotide sequence: TGTGCCAGTAAGGGGTACAATGAGCAGTTCTTC. It encodes CASKGYNEQFF.

This sequence joins TRBV7-8 and TRBJ2-5; a weak D match, TRBD2 (5 bases). Germline assignment: CDR1 SGHVS and CDR2 FQNEAQ. V was cut by 6 bases and J by 3 bases, with 5 bases left in between. This CDR3 comprises 11 residues. The CDR3 DNA follows: TGTGCCAGCAGGAGGGAAGAGACCCAGTACTTC. Its protein is CASRREETQYF. Together with reference TRBV7-8 and TRBJ2-5, the CDR3 gives the full variable domain: GAGVSQSPRYKVAKRGQDVALRCDPISGHVSLFWYQQALGQGPEFLTYFQNEAQLDKSGLPSDRFFAERPEGSVSTLKIQRTQQEDSAVYLCASRREETQYFGPGTRLLVL.

The chain carries TRBV28 and TRBJ2-5, with D possibly matching TRBD2 (6 bases). This CDR3 contains 13 residues. V gave up 11 bases and J gave up 4 bases, with 17 bases separating them. The germline CDR1 and CDR2 sequences are MDHEN and SYDVKM. The DNA for the CDR3 is TGTGCCGGATCCTCCGGGGGTCCAGAGACCCAGTACTTC. It is translated as CAGSSGGPETQYF.

The chain uses TRBV9 and TRBJ1-3, with D unclear. Germline values: CDR1 SGDLS, CDR2 YYNGEE. CDR3 size: 15 residues. Deletions cut 2 bases from V and 0 bases from J, with 9 bases between. As DNA, the CDR3 is TGTGCCAGCAGCGTCTCACAGAGCTCTGGAAACACCATATATTTT. Translating gives CASSVSQSSGNTIYF.

On this clone itself: Relative to the germline gene, one junction end is altered; a read error may explain this. V is TRBV2 and J is TRBJ1-2; no clear D gene. Germline CDR1 SNHLY, CDR2 FYNNEI. The CDR3 runs 11 residues. As DNA, the CDR3 is TGTGCCAGCAGTGAAGGGTCTCCAAATCGCTTC. Its translation: CASSEGSPNRF. The full variable domain, completed using reference TRBV2 and TRBJ1-2, is EPEVTQTPSHQVTQMGQEVILRCVPISNHLYFYWYRQILGQKVEFLVSFYNNEISEKSEIFDDQFSVERPDGSNFTLKIRSTKLEDSAMYFCASSEGSPNRFGSGTRLTVV.

The V and J genes are TRBV9 and TRBJ2-5; TRBD2 aligns across 8 bases. The germline V gene encodes CDR1 SGDLS and CDR2 YYNGEE. V shed 0 bases and J 0 bases; nucleotides not matched to a gene: 10. The CDR3 has 18 residues. CDR3 DNA sequence: TGTGCCAGCAGCGTAGCGGCGGGGGGCATGACGTACCAAGAGACCCAGTACTTC. Amino acid sequence: CASSVAAGGMTYQETQYF.

The V and J genes are TRBV7-9 and TRBJ1-1; D is perhaps TRBD1 (5 bases). Germline V gene sequence: CDR1 SEHNR, CDR2 FQNEAQ (reference sequence). This CDR3 contains 17 residues. V lost 3 bases and J lost 1, with 18 bases in between. The CDR3 region is CASSFQVHPGGNTEAFF. In nucleotides, the CDR3 is TGTGCCAGCAGCTTCCAGGTTCATCCGGGGGGGAACACTGAAGCTTTCTTT.

The chain employs TRBV20-1 and TRBJ2-3; D unclear. Germline assignment: CDR1 DFQATT and CDR2 SNEGSKA (reference sequence). V was trimmed by 1 base and J by 4 bases, leaving 3 bases between them. This CDR3 has 11 amino acids. The CDR3, as DNA: TGCAGTGCTAGAGTAGCAGATACGCAGTATTTT. Residues: CSARVADTQYF.

The chain uses TRBV6-5 and TRBJ2-7; the match to TRBD1 covers 12 bases. J gave up 5 bases and V 4 bases, and 9 bases lay outside the gene matches. CDR1 is MNHEY and CDR2 is SVGAGI in the germline V gene. There are 16 residues in the CDR3. The CDR3 loop reads CASSLLPGQGAHEQYF. The CDR3 DNA follows: TGTGCCAGCAGTTTACTACCGGGACAGGGGGCTCACGAGCAGTACTTC.

This clone was observed a single time. This sample includes further DNA sequences coding for the same CDR3. The rearrangement links TRBV6-6 to TRBJ1-2; 7 bases map to TRBD1. Trimming at V came to 4 bases and at J to 3 bases, leaving 2 bases not matched to a gene. The CDR3 sequence is 13 residues long. CDR1 is MNHNY and CDR2 is SVGAGI in the germline V gene (reference sequence). CDR3 region: CASSLGTDYGYTF. The DNA of the CDR3 is TGTGCCAGCAGTTTAGGGACAGACTATGGCTACACCTTC.

CDR3 amino acids: CASNIQVPSTYGYTF. In DNA, the CDR3 is TGTGCCAGCAATATACAGGTTCCGTCAACCTATGGCTACACCTTC. The chain carries TRBV6-5 and TRBJ1-2; TRBD1 is a possible D gene (5 bases). Germline CDR1 is MNHEY and CDR2 is SVGAGI. Trimming stripped 7 bases from V and 4 bases from J, with 19 bases between. This CDR3 has 15 amino acids.

The chain couples TRBV13 to TRBJ2-5; TRBD1 matches 9 bases. With 3 bases clipped from V and 0 bases from J, the junction kept 5 bases outside the gene matches. Per germline, CDR1 PRHDT and CDR2 FYEKMQ (reference sequence). The CDR3 totals 16 residues. CDR3: CASSLLGQGHQETQYF. CDR3 DNA sequence: TGTGCCAGCAGCTTGTTGGGACAGGGACACCAAGAGACCCAGTACTTC.

The CDR3 spells CASSLVTGEQFF. Written as DNA, the CDR3 is TGTGCCAGCAGCTTGGTAACAGGGGAGCAGTTCTTC. This chain connects TRBV5-5 to TRBJ2-1, with TRBD1 as a possible D gene (6 bases). This CDR3 spans 12 amino acids. With 0 bases removed from V and 10 bases from J, the gap between germline ends came to 8 bases. Per germline, CDR1 SGHKS and CDR2 YYEKEE (reference sequence).

This chain joins TRBV19 and TRBJ2-3, with 10 nucleotides matching TRBD2. Unmatched junction bases numbered 14, after V lost 5 bases and J lost 6 bases. The CDR3 is made up of 17 amino acids. CDR1 is LNHDA and CDR2 is SQIVND in the germline V gene (reference sequence). CDR3 nucleotides: TGTGCCAGTAGTGCCCGCGGGCTAGCGGGAGTAAAGGATACGCAGTATTTT. It yields the protein CASSARGLAGVKDTQYF.

The J gene is TRBJ1-5, the V gene TRBV6-1; the match to TRBD1 covers 7 bases. The CDR3 covers 14 residues. J gave up 2 bases and V 10 bases, and 8 bases lay outside the gene matches. Germline CDR1 reads MNHNS; CDR2 reads SASEGT. CDR3 sequence reads: CANSPTGGNQPQHF. Written as DNA, the CDR3 is TGTGCCAACTCCCCCACAGGGGGCAATCAGCCCCAGCATTTT.

V usage is TRBV6-4 and J usage is TRBJ1-5; a possible D gene is TRBD1 (6 bases). This CDR3 spans 16 amino acids. The germline V and J ends were trimmed by 4 bases and 6 bases, with 19 bases remaining between them. Germline assignment: CDR1 MRHNA and CDR2 SNTAGT. CDR3 nucleotides: TGTGCCAGCAGTGTCTGGGGGCTTAAAGAGGGTCAGCCCCAGCATTTT. Encoded protein: CASSVWGLKEGQPQHF.

The CDR3 loop is CASSPGQGAIVGGAFF. CDR3 nucleotides: TGCGCCAGCAGCCCGGGACAGGGGGCGATAGTCGGAGGGGCTTTCTTT. The chain combines TRBV5-1 with TRBJ1-1, with 12 bases identical to TRBD1. The germline gives CDR1 SGHRS, CDR2 YFSETQ. Germline trimming cut 4 bases from V and 11 bases from J; bases unmatched to any gene: 15. The CDR3 loop spans 16 amino acids.

The CDR3 protein is CASSSPSDPGVKNIQYF. CDR3 bases: TGTGCCAGCAGTAGCCCTAGCGACCCAGGAGTAAAAAACATTCAGTACTTC. This chain joins TRBV2 and TRBJ2-4; tentatively, D is TRBD2 (6 bases). The CDR3 contains 17 residues. Per the germline V gene, CDR1 is SNHLY and CDR2 is FYNNEI. The ends were cut back, 5 bases at V and 4 bases at J, with 21 bases in the middle.

V gene TRBV7-6 combines with J gene TRBJ2-7; 14 positions match TRBD2. The V gene's germline CDR1 is SGHVS and CDR2 FNYEAQ. The CDR3 loop spans 15 amino acids. V gave up 5 bases and J gave up 4 bases; unmatched junction bases: 4. The CDR3 here is CASSPGLAGVYEQYF. The CDR3 DNA reads TGTGCCAGCAGCCCGGGACTAGCGGGAGTTTACGAGCAGTACTTC. Combining the CDR3 with reference TRBV7-6 and TRBJ2-7 gives the whole variable domain GAGVSQSPRYKVTKRGQDVALRCDPISGHVSLYWYRQALGQGPEFLTYFNYEAQQDKSGLPNDRFSAERPEGSISTLTIQRTEQRDSAMYRCASSPGLAGVYEQYFGPGTRLTVT.

This chain links TRBV7-3 with TRBJ2-2; 11 positions match TRBD1. Germline CDR1 reads SGHTA; CDR2 reads FQGTGA. The J segment lost 4 bases and the V segment lost 5 bases, leaving 6 bases of the junction unmatched. The CDR3 runs 16 residues. The CDR3 DNA reads TGTGCCAGCAGCCCCGGGACAGGGGGAGGCACCGGGGAGCTGTTTTTT. It yields the protein CASSPGTGGGTGELFF.

The chain recombines TRBV5-1 with TRBJ2-5; 9 bases line up with TRBD1. CDR3 length: 16 amino acids. Germline V gene lookup returns CDR1 SGHRS and CDR2 YFSETQ. J lost 4 bases, V lost 0 bases, and 7 bases had no gene match. CDR3 amino acids: CASSLEVGTGRETQYF. In DNA form, the CDR3 reads TGCGCCAGCAGCTTGGAAGTAGGGACAGGGAGAGAGACCCAGTACTTC.

This clone has only one observation. The genes are TRBV7-9 and TRBJ1-1; D gene unclear. The germline V gene has CDR1 SEHNR and CDR2 FQNEAQ (reference sequence). The V gene lost 3 bases and the J gene lost 6 bases, with 14 bases spanning the gap. The CDR3 length is 14 residues. The CDR3 region is CASSLDLVAAEAFF. In DNA form, the CDR3 reads TGTGCCAGCAGCTTGGATCTCGTTGCGGCTGAAGCTTTCTTT.

This sequence joins TRBV30 and TRBJ2-3, with 12 bases fitting TRBD2. Germline trimming cut 7 bases from V and 5 bases from J; bases unmatched to any gene: 7. Germline loops: CDR1 GTSNPN, CDR2 SVGIG (reference sequence). CDR3 size: 14 residues. The CDR3 DNA sequence: TGTGCCTCGAAGACTAGCGGGGGCTTAGATACGCAGTATTTT. Residues: CASKTSGGLDTQYF.

V gene TRBV5-1 combines with J gene TRBJ2-1; TRBD2 matches at 13 bases. V shed 5 bases, J shed 3 bases, and the junction held 17 bases outside the gene matches. CDR1 is SGHRS, CDR2 YFSETQ, per germline. This CDR3 contains 20 residues. CDR3 DNA: TGCGCCAGCAGAACGATCCCGGGACTAGCGGGGACTAGGGGCTACAATGAGCAGTTCTTC. Translation gives CASRTIPGLAGTRGYNEQFF.

The genes are TRBV11-2 and TRBJ1-1, with a weak D call TRBD1 (5 bases). The germline V and J ends were trimmed by 5 bases and 6 bases, with 13 bases remaining between them. Germline CDR1 and CDR2: SGHAT and FQNNGV. There are 13 residues in the CDR3. The CDR3 DNA follows: TGTGCCAGCAGCCTATATTTAGGGGCTGAAGCTTTCTTT. It specifies CASSLYLGAEAFF.